This T cell receptor (beta chain) was obtained from a study of blood T cells in healthy people across ages. The CDR3 contains 12 residues. With 0 bases removed from V and 6 bases from J, the gap between germline ends came to 5 bases. The germline V gene encodes CDR1 SGHVS and CDR2 FNYEAQ. A second PCR of about 7 to 12 cycles used a sample-barcoded 5' primer and a J-beta primer mix. Each CDR3 protein gets one entry after TCRdb re-called the 5' RACE reads with MiXCR. The data hold 540,000 or so distinct CDR3 sequences, with 47% observed a single time. This clonotype was seen only a few times. This TCR derives from an older man in good health. The gene calls are TRBV7-6 and TRBJ2-5; D is unresolved. Material for sequencing was blood. As DNA, the CDR3 is TGTGCCAGCAGCTTAGCGGTTCAGACCCAGTACTTC. Residues: CASSLAVQTQYF.